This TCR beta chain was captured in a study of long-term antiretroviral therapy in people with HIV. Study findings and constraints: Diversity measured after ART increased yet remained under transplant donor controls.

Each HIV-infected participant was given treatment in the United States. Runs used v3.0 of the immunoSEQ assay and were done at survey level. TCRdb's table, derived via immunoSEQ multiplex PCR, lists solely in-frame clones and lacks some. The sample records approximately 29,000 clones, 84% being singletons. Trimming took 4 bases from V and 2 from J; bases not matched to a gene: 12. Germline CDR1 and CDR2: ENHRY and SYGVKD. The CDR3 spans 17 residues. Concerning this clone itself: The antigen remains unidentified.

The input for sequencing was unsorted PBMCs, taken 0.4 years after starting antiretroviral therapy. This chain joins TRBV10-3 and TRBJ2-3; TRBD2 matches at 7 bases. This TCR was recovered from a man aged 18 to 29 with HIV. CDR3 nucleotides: TGTGCCATCAGTGCCCTTGGGCGTGGGGGGGACACAGATACGCAGTATTTT. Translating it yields CAISALGRGGDTDTQYF.